This entry concerns a single T cell receptor (beta chain). These data are taken from a study of shared clonotypes between healthy human individuals. The assay was immunoSEQ multiplex PCR, and TCRdb's table has in-frame clones only and misses some. The sample holds 100,000 to 120,000 clones; about two thirds are singletons and the top ten take 20% to 25%. Germline CDR1 is KGHSH and CDR2 is LQKENI. The CDR3 totals 16 residues. Trimming removed 1 base at V and 1 base at J, with 13 bases between. The clonotype was recovered from a woman aged 25 to 45 in good health. The sequencing input was memory CD8+ T cells sorted from blood. As for subset: CD45RO+ cells pooled with CCR7-negative TemRA cells. This rearrangement joins TRBV18 to TRBJ1-1; no clear D. CDR3 DNA sequence: TGTGCCAGCTCACCACGCCAACTCGTTGGGAACACTGAAGCTTTCTTT. Protein product: CASSPRQLVGNTEAFF.